The 9 T cell receptor beta chains reported below all come from one sample, sequenced in a study of control samples from healthy donors and cancer patients. TCRdb's table, derived via immunoSEQ multiplex PCR, lists solely in-frame clones and lacks some. The table includes approximately 120,000 clones, around nine tenths detected once. The sample was blood. The receptors were gathered from a woman aged 45-59 years in good health.

The chain combines TRBV9 with TRBJ1-1, with D tentatively TRBD1 (6 bases). The V end was cut by 4 bases, the J end by 2 bases, with 12 bases between. From germline, CDR1 is SGDLS and CDR2 YYNGEE. The CDR3 totals 14 residues. CDR3 nucleotides: TGTGCCAGCAGCCCCATACAGGGCAACACTGAAGCTTTCTTT. Encoded protein: CASSPIQGNTEAFF.

The chain joins TRBV2 to TRBJ1-5; D might be TRBD1 (5 bases). Germline V gene sequence: CDR1 SNHLY, CDR2 FYNNEI. Trimming shortened V by 6 bases and J by 1 base, and 16 bases separated the two germline ends. This CDR3 has 16 residues. CDR3 in DNA: TGTGCCAGCAGGCTAACGGGGGGACGGAGCAATCAGCCCCAGCATTTT. This translates into CASRLTGGRSNQPQHF.

With regard to this clone: An end of the junction differs from the germline gene, which may be a read error. The V gene is TRBV7-2, the J gene TRBJ1-2, with 7 bases aligning to TRBD1. From germline, CDR1 is SGHTA and CDR2 FQGNSA. CDR3 length: 13 amino acids. In nucleotides, the CDR3 is TGTGCCAGCACCGACAGACAGGGCTATGTCTACACCTTC. Protein product: CASTDRQGYVYTF. Looking up the rest from reference TRBV7-2 and TRBJ1-2 gives the full variable domain: GAGVSQSPSNKVTEKGKDVELRCDPISGHTALYWYRQSLGQGLEFLIYFQGNSAPDKSGLPSDRFSAERTGGSVSTLTIQRTQQEDSAVYLCASTDRQGYVYTFGSGTRLTVV.

This clone has only one observation. The chain employs TRBV7-2 and TRBJ2-7; TRBD2 matches 11 bases. The V segment lost 5 bases and the J segment 3 bases; nucleotides outside the gene matches: 6. This CDR3 comprises 15 residues. CDR1 SGHTA and CDR2 FQGNSA come from the germline V gene. This chain's CDR3 is CASSLTSGSIYEQYV. The DNA of the CDR3 is TGTGCCAGCAGCCTAACTAGCGGGAGTATCTACGAGCAGTACGTC.

The J gene is TRBJ1-2, the V gene TRBV27, with D possibly TRBD1 on 6 matching bases. The ends were cut back, 6 bases at V and 8 bases at J, with 19 bases in the middle. Germline CDR1 reads MNHEY; CDR2 reads SMNVEV (reference sequence). The CDR3 is made up of 14 amino acids. The CDR3 loop reads CASSARQARGGYTF. Written as DNA, the CDR3 is TGTGCCAGCAGCGCTAGACAGGCCCGGGGCGGCTACACCTTC.

This chain connects TRBV29-1 to TRBJ1-4; 9 nucleotides match TRBD1. Germline V CDR1 and CDR2: SQVTM, ANQGSEA. CDR3 length: 13 residues. The V gene end was trimmed by 5 bases and the J gene end by 4 bases; junction bases not matched to a gene: 2. Here the CDR3 reads CSVRQGVNEKLFF. The CDR3 coding sequence is TGCAGCGTTAGACAGGGGGTTAATGAAAAACTGTTTTTT.

In its sample, this clone was seen once. The chain is built from TRBV2 and TRBJ2-1; 11 nucleotides line up with TRBD2. Germline V lookup: CDR1 SNHLY, CDR2 FYNNEI. This CDR3 has 16 residues. Unmatched junction bases numbered 12, after V lost 8 bases and J lost 6 bases. The chain's CDR3 is CASGGTSGLVANEQFF. The CDR3 nucleotides are TGTGCCAGCGGCGGGACTAGCGGCCTTGTTGCCAATGAGCAGTTCTTC.

This clone was counted between two and nine times. The chain joins TRBV11-2 to TRBJ2-7; D is undetermined. Between the trimmed V and J ends, which lost 1 base and 4 bases, there was a span of 11 bases. Germline CDR1 reads SGHAT; CDR2 reads FQNNGV. The CDR3 loop spans 14 amino acids. DNA of the CDR3: TGTGCCAGCAGCTTAGGGCCGAACCCATACGAGCAGTACGTC. It translates to CASSLGPNPYEQYV.

This sequence joins TRBV6-1 and TRBJ1-2; no definite D call. Trimming took 3 bases from V and 4 from J, leaving 9 bases between them. The CDR3 runs to 13 residues. Germline V gives CDR1 MNHNS, CDR2 SASEGT. CDR3 region: CASSDGPSYGYTF. The CDR3 DNA is TGTGCCAGCAGTGATGGACCCAGCTATGGCTACACCTTC.